The rows below give T cell receptor beta chains drawn from one sample of a study of Graves' ophthalmopathy and Graves' hyperthyroidism. MiXCR, applied by TCRdb to the multiplex PCR reads, yields one record per CDR3 protein. The sample holds 680,000 or so distinct CDR3 sequences, about a fifth seen once. The specimen was peripheral blood. These receptors all stem from a woman under 30 with stable Graves' hyperthyroidism. Some clones in this sample may be carry-over from other donors' samples. CDR3s leave out the opening cysteine and the closing phenylalanine or tryptophan. Where a row states a size, it is once, few, many or the class of an expanded clone; other rows omit it.

clone size: many; V gene: TRBV9; CDR3 protein: ASSPLTGTGNEQY
clone size: many; V gene: TRBV27; CDR3 protein: ASSNLDRVAEAF
clone size: many; V gene: TRBV3-1; CDR3 protein: ASSPSLGRANTEAF
clone size: .; V gene: TRBV12-3/TRBV12-4; CDR3 protein: ASRPRVRGRTTDTQY
clone size: once; V gene: TRBV27; CDR3 protein: ASSLYAGEETQY
clone size: .; V gene: TRBV28; CDR3 protein: TTSGTPTSYEQY
clone size: .; V gene: TRBV6-1; CDR3 protein: ASSEAPGTGGYGYT
clone size: few; V gene: TRBV6-1; CDR3 protein: ASSDYSRGASQPQH
clone size: many; V gene: TRBV4-1; CDR3 protein: ASSPIRTETRT
clone size: many; V gene: TRBV27; CDR3 protein: ASSFQGQGHGYT
clone size: many; V gene: TRBV7-8; CDR3 protein: ASSGTTETNYGYT
clone size: many; V gene: TRBV10-3; CDR3 protein: AISLTGFEQY
clone size: once; V gene: TRBV6-2/TRBV6-3; CDR3 protein: ASSYSIGALRLASPETQY
clone size: many; V gene: TRBV7-3; CDR3 protein: ASSQSPSTGSDTGELF
clone size: many; V gene: TRBV5-1; CDR3 protein: ASSFSLAGGPNEQY